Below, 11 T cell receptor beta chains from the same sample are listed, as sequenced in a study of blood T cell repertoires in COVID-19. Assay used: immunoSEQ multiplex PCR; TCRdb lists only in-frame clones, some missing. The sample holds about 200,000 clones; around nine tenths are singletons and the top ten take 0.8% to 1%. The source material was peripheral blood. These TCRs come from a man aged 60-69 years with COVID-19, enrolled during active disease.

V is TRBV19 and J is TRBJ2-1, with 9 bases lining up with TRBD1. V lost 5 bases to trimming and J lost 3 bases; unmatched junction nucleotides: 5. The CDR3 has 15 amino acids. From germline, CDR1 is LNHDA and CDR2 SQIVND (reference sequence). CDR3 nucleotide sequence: TGTGCCAGTAGTCTACAGGGGGCCAGCTACAATGAGCAGTTCTTC. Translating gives CASSLQGASYNEQFF.

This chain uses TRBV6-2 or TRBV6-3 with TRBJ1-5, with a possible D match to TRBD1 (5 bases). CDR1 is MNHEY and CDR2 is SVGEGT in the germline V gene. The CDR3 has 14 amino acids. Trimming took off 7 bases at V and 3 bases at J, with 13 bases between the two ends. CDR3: CASNPQGSNQPQHF. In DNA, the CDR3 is TGTGCCAGCAACCCCCAGGGCTCCAATCAGCCCCAGCATTTT.

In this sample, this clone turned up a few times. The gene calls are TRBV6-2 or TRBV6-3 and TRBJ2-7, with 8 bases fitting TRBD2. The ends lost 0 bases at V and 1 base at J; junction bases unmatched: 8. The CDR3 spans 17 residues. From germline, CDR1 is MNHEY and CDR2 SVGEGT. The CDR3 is CASSYSGGRKKSYEQYF. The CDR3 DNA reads TGTGCCAGCAGTTACTCAGGCGGGAGGAAGAAGTCCTACGAGCAGTACTTC.

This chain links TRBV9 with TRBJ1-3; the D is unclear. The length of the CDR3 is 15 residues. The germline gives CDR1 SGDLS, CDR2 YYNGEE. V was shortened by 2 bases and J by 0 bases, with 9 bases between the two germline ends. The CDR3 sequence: CASSVLANSGNTIYF. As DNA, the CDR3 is TGTGCCAGCAGCGTTTTAGCGAACTCTGGAAACACCATATATTTT.

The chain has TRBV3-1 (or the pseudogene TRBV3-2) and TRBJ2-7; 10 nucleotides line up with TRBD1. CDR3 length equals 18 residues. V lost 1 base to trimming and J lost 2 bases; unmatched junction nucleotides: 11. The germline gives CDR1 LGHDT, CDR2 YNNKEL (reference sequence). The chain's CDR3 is CASSQGLLRDRGTYEQYF. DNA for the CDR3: TGTGCCAGCAGCCAAGGCCTCCTCCGGGACAGGGGAACCTACGAGCAGTACTTC.

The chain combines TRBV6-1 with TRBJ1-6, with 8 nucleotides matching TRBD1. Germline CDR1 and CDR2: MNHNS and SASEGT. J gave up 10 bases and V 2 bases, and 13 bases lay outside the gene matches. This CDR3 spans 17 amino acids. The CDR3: CASSETRETGALSPLHF. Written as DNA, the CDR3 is TGTGCCAGCAGTGAAACCCGAGAGACAGGGGCTCTGTCACCCCTCCACTTT.

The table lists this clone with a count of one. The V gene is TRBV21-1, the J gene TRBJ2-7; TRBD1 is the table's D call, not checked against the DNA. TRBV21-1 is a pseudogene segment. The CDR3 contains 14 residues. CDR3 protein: CARPWTGSSYEQYF. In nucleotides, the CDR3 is TGTGCCAGGCCGTGGACAGGGAGCTCCTACGAGCAGTACTTC.

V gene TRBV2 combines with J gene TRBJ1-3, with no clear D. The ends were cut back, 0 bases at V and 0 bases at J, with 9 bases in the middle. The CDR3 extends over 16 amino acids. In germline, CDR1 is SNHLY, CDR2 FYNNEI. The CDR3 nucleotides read TGTGCCAGCAGTGAAGCGGAGAACCTCTCTGGAAACACCATATATTTT. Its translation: CASSEAENLSGNTIYF.

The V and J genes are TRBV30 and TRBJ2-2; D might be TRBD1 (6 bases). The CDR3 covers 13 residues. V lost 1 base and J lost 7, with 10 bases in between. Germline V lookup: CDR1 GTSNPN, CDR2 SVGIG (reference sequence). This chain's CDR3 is CAWSAQGGGELFF. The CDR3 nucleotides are TGTGCCTGGAGTGCACAGGGTGGCGGGGAGCTGTTTTTT.

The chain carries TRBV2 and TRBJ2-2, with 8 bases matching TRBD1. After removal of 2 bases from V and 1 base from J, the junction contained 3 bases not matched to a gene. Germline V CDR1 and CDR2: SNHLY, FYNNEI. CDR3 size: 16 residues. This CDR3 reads CASSETGTGNTGELFF. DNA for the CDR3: TGTGCCAGCAGTGAAACCGGGACAGGGAACACCGGGGAGCTGTTTTTT.

The CDR3 reads CASRPTPSQPQHF. CDR3 in DNA: TGTGCCAGCAGACCAACACCCAGTCAGCCCCAGCATTTT. The chain uses TRBV27 and TRBJ1-5; D is uncertain. V was cut by 6 bases and J by 6 bases, with 12 bases left in between. Germline V gene lookup returns CDR1 MNHEY and CDR2 SMNVEV (reference sequence). This CDR3 spans 13 amino acids.